This entry describes one T cell receptor beta chain. The antigen is undetermined. The entry originates in a study of OX40 agonist ivuxolimab in advanced cancers. Overall study: Of the patients, three showed partial responses, one with hepatocellular carcinoma and two with cutaneous melanoma. Points from the study as a whole: CD4+ and CD8+ blood T cells expanded clonally by week 6 at 0.1 to 3.0 mg/kg.

Profiled with immunoSEQ multiplex PCR; TCRdb holds only in-frame clones, not every one. The data hold tens of thousands of clones, with approximately 80% observed a single time. Germline V gene lookup returns CDR1 MNHEY and CDR2 SVGAGI. The CDR3 runs to 13 residues. J was trimmed by 2 bases and V by 7 bases; bases with no gene match: 4. The rearrangement links TRBV6-5 to TRBJ1-2; TRBD1 matches at 7 bases. The sequence was obtained from an adult with an advanced solid tumor such as melanoma, head and neck, liver or kidney cancer. This specimen was CD4+ or CD8+ T cells sorted from blood, taken in a trial of the OX40 agonist ivuxolimab. As DNA, the CDR3 is TGTGCCAGCACCGAGGACAGGAACTATGGCTACACCTTC. Amino acid sequence: CASTEDRNYGYTF.